This T cell receptor (beta chain) is drawn from a study of OX40 agonist ivuxolimab in advanced cancers. Method: immunoSEQ multiplex PCR; TCRdb's copy keeps in-frame clones and lacks some. The sample lists around 72,000 clones, approximately 81% seen once, with roughly 4.7% in the top ten. The CDR3 runs to 13 residues. Germline V gene data show CDR1 as MNHEY and CDR2 as SVGAGI. The ends were cut back, 6 bases at V and 7 bases at J, with 14 bases in the middle. The receptor comes from an adult with an advanced solid tumor such as melanoma, head and neck, liver or kidney cancer. The starting material was CD4+ or CD8+ T cells sorted from blood, obtained in a trial of the OX40 agonist ivuxolimab. This chain connects TRBV6-5 to TRBJ2-3; D possibly corresponds to TRBD2 (6 bases). CDR3 region: CASSPAGSHTQYF. The CDR3 DNA follows: TGTGCCAGCAGCCCCGCGGGGAGCCATACGCAGTATTTT.